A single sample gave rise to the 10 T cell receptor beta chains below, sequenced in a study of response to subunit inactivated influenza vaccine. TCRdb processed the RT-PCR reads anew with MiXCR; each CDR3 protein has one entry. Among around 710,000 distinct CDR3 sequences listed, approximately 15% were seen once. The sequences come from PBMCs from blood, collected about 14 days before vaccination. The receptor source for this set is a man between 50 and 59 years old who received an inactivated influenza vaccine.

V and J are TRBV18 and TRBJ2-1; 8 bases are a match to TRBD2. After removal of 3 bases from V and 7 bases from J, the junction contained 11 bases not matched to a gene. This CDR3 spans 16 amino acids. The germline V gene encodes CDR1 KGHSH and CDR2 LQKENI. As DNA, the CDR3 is TGTGCCAGCTCACCGATCTTGCGGGAGGTATTTAATGAGCAGTTCTTC. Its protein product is CASSPILREVFNEQFF.

The CDR3 sequence is CASSPLRSDREETQYF. The CDR3 DNA follows: TGTGCCAGCTCACCTCTACGGAGTGACAGGGAAGAGACCCAGTACTTC. The V gene is TRBV18, the J gene TRBJ2-5, with 7 bases that match TRBD1. Germline assignment: CDR1 KGHSH and CDR2 LQKENI. V gave up 3 bases and J gave up 3 bases; unmatched junction bases: 10. This CDR3 has 16 amino acids.

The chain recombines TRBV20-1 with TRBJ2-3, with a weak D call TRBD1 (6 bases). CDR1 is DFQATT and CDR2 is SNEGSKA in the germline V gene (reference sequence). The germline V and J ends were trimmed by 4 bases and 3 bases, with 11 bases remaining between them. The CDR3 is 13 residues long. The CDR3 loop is CSATWTATDTQYF. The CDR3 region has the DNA TGCAGTGCTACCTGGACAGCAACAGATACGCAGTATTTT.

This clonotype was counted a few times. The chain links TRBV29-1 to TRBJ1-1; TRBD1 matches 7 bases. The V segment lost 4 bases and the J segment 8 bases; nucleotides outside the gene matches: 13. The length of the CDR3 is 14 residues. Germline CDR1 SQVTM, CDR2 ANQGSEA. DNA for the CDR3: TGCAGCGTTGCAGGGCCGGGACAGCGGTTCGAAGCTTTCTTT. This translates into CSVAGPGQRFEAFF.

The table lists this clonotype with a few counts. The CDR3 spells CASSYSLAAGGDTQYF. DNA of the CDR3: TGTGCCAGCAGTTACTCCTTGGCCGCGGGAGGGGATACGCAGTATTTT. V and J are TRBV6-2 or TRBV6-3 and TRBJ2-3; the match to TRBD2 covers 9 bases. V shed 0 bases and J 6 bases; nucleotides not matched to a gene: 7. The CDR3 loop spans 16 amino acids. CDR1 MNHEY and CDR2 SVGEGT come from the germline V gene.

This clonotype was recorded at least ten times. The CDR3, as DNA: TGTGCCAGCAGCCCCGGGGGGTACACCGGGGAGCTGTTTTTT. It is translated as CASSPGGYTGELFF. The rearrangement links TRBV3-1 to TRBJ2-2, with 7 bases lining up with TRBD2. The CDR3 runs 14 residues. The J segment lost 3 bases and the V segment lost 4 bases, leaving 2 bases of the junction unmatched. From germline, CDR1 is LGHDT and CDR2 YNNKEL (reference sequence).

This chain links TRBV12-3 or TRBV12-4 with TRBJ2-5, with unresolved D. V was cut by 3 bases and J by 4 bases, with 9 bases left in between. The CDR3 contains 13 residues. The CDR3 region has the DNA TGTGCCAGCAGTTTTAACGGTCCAGAGACCCAGTACTTC. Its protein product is CASSFNGPETQYF.

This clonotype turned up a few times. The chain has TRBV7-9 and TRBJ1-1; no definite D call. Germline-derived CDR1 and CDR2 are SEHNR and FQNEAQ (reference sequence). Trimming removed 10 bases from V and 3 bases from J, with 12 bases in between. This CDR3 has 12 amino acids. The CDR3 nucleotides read TGTGCCACCGTATCGACCCACACTGAAGCTTTCTTT. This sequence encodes CATVSTHTEAFF.

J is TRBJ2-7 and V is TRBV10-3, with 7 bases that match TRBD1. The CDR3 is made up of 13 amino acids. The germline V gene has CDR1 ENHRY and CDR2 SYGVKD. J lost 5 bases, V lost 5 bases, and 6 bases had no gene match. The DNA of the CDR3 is TGTGCCATCAGTCAAGGACAGGTCGACGAGCAGTACTTC. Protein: CAISQGQVDEQYF.

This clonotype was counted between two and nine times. CDR3 nucleotide sequence: TGCGCCAGCAGCCAAGCGGGAGAGGCGGACGAGCAGTACTTC. Its translation: CASSQAGEADEQYF. This chain connects TRBV4-3 to TRBJ2-7; perhaps TRBD2 as D (6 bases). Germline CDR1 LGHNA, CDR2 YSLEER. The V end lost 1 base, the J end lost 5 bases, and 12 bases lay between the germline ends. This CDR3 spans 14 amino acids.